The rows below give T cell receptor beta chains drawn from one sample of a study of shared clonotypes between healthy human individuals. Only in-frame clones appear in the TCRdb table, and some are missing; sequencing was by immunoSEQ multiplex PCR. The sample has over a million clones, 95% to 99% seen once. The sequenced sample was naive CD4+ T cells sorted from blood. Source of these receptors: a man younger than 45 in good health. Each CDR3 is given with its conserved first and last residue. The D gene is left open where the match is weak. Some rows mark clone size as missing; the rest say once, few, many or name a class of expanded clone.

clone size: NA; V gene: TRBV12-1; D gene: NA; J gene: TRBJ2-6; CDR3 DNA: TGTGCCAGCAGCCCCCCAAATGTAGGACAAAGTCGGGCCAACGTCCTGACTTTC; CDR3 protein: CASSPPNVGQSRANVLTF
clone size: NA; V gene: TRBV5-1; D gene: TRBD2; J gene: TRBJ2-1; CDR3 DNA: TGCGCCAGCAGCATTACTAGCGGCAGCTACAATGAGCAGTTCTTC; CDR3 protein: CASSITSGSYNEQFF
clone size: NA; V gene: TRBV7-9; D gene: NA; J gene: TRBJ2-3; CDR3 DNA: TGTGCCAGCAGCGCAACAGTTAGGGTCACAGATACGCAGTATTTT; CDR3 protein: CASSATVRVTDTQYF
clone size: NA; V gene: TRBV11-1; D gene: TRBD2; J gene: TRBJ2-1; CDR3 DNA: TGTGCCAGCAAGGTTACTAGCGGGGGCTTCAATGAGCAGTTCTTC; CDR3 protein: CASKVTSGGFNEQFF
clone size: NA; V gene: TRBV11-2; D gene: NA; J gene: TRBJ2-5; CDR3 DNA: TGTGCCAGCAGTGAATGGGGGCCGGATTTAGAGACCCAGTACTTC; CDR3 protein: CASSEWGPDLETQYF
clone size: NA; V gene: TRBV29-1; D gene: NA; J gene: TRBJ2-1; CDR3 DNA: TGCAGCGTTGTGATCGTACGGGACTCGTCCTACAATGAGCAGTTCTTC; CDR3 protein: CSVVIVRDSSYNEQFF
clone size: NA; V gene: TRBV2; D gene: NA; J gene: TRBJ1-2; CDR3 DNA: TGTGCCAGCAGTGAAGCGGGGGTGTACGACTATGGCTACACCTTC; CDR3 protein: CASSEAGVYDYGYTF
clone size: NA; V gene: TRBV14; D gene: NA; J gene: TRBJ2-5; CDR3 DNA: TGTGCCAGCAGCCCTATCGGACGCACCAGGCTGGTGACCCAGTACTTC; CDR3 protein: CASSPIGRTRLVTQYF
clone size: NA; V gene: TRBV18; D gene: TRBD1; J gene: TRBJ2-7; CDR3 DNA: TGTGCCAGCTCACCCTTGGACAGGAAAGGTACCTACGAGCAGTACTTC; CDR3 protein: CASSPLDRKGTYEQYF
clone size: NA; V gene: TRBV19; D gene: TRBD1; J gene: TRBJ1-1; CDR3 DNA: TGTGCCAGTAGTTCCAGGGGGACGAACACTGAAGCTTTCTTT; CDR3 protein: CASSSRGTNTEAFF
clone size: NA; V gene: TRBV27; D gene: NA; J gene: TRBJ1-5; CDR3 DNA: TGTGCCAGCAGTCTAAACTGGGTTTTGGATCAGCCCCAGCATTTT; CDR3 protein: CASSLNWVLDQPQHF
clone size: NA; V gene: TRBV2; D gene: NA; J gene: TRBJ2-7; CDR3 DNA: TGTGCCAGCAGTGAATTTTCGCCGAGCTCCTACGAGCAGTACTTC; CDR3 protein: CASSEFSPSSYEQYF
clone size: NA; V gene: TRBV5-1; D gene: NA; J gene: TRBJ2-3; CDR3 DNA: TGCGCCAGCAGCTTGGATAGCGTAAGCACAGATACGCAGTATTTT; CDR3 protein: CASSLDSVSTDTQYF
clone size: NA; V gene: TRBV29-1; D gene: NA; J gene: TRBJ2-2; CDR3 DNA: TGCAGCGTTGAGAGGAGTGTGGCCGGGGAGCTGTTTTTT; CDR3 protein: CSVERSVAGELFF
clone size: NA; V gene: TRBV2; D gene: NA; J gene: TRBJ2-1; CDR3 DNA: TGTGCCAGCATCCGGGACTTTTCAGAATTCGAGCAGTTCTTC; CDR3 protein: CASIRDFSEFEQFF
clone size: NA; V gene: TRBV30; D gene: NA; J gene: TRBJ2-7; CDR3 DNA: TGTGCCTGGAGGCCTACTCAGGTCTCCGAGCAGTACTTC; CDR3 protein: CAWRPTQVSEQYF
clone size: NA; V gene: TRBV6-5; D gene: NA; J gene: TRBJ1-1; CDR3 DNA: TGTGCCAGCACCACGGGGGCCCGAGGCACTGAAGCTTTCTTT; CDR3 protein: CASTTGARGTEAFF
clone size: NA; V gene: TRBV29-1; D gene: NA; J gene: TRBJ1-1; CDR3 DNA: TGCAGCGTCCTCGGGGGGAACACTGAAGCTTTCTTT; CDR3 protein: CSVLGGNTEAFF
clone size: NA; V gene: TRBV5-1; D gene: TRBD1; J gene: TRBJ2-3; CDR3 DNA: TGCGCCAGCAGCGCGGGCCTTAGGACAGGGGGCGAGTCAGATACGCAGTATTTT; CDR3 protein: CASSAGLRTGGESDTQYF
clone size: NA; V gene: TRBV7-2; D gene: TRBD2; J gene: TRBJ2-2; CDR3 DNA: TGTGCCAGCAGCTCGGGACGCGGGAGGAACACCGGGGAGCTGTTTTTT; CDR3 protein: CASSSGRGRNTGELFF
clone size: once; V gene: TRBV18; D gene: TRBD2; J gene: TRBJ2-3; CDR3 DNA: TGTGCCAGCTCACTTCTAACCTTAACGGGGACTAGCCACAGCACAGATACGCAGTATTTT; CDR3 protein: CASSLLTLTGTSHSTDTQYF
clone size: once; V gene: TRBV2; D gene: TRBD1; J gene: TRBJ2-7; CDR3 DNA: TGTGCCAGCAGTGAGACAGGGTTGCTATCTCGGCAGGGCCAAACCTACGAGCAGTACTTC; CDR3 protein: CASSETGLLSRQGQTYEQYF
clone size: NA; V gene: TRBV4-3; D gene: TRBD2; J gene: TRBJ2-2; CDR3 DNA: TGCGCCAGCAGCCAAGAACCTAGCGGGAGCGGTTATACCGGGGAGCTGTTTTTT; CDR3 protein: CASSQEPSGSGYTGELFF
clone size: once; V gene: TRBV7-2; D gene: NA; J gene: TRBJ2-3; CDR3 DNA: TGTGCCAGCAGCTATAAGAGAGGGGGAACTACAAACACAGATACGCAGTATTTT; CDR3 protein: CASSYKRGGTTNTDTQYF
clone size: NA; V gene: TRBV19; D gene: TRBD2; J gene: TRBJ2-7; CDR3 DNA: TGTGCCAGTAGTATCCCGGGAGGGAGCCAGTACTTC; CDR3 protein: CASSIPGGSQYF
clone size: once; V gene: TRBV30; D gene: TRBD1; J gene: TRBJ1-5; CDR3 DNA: TGTGCCTGGAGTGGAGGGGGCGGCAATCAGCCCCAGCATTTT; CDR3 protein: CAWSGGGGNQPQHF
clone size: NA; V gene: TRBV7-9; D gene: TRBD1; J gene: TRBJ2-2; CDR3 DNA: TGTGCCAGTCCGGGACAGGGAATTACCGGGGAGCTGTTTTTT; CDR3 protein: CASPGQGITGELFF
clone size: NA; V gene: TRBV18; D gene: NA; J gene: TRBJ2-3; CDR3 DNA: TGTGCCAGCTCACCGACCACAGCCAGCACAGATACGCAGTATTTT; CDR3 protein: CASSPTTASTDTQYF
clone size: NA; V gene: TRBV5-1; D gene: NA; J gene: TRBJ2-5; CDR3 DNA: TGCGCCAGCTCCGGGACTCCTAGCGTCGGAGAGACCCAGTACTTC; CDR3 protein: CASSGTPSVGETQYF
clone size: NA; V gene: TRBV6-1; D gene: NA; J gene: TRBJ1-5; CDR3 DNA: TGTGCCAGCAGTGAAACCCGACAGAGCAATCAGCCCCAGCATTTT; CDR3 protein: CASSETRQSNQPQHF
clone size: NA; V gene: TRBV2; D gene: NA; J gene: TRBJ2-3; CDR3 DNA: TGTGCCAGCATTTGGGGAGCCAGCACAGATACGCAGTATTTT; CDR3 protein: CASIWGASTDTQYF
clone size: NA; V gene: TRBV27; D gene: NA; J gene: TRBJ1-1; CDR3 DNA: TGTGCCAGCAGTTTATCACCGCCCGGGACTTTTTCAATGAACACTGAAGCTTTCTTT; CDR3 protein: CASSLSPPGTFSMNTEAFF
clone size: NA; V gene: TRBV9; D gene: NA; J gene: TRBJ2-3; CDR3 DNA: TGTGCCAGCAGCGCTGCAAGCGCGACACACCATACGCAGTATTTT; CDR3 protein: CASSAASATHHTQYF
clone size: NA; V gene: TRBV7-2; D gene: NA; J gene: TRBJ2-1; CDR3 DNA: TGTGCCAGCAGCTTGGGGATTTTCAATGAGCAGTTCTTC; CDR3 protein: CASSLGIFNEQFF
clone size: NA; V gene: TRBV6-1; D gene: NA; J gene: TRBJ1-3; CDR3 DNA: TGTGCCAGCAGTGAAGGAGTCGGGAACACCATATATTTT; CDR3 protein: CASSEGVGNTIYF
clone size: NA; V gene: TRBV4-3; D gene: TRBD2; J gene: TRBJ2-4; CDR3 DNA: TGCGCCAGCAGCCAAGCGCTAGCGGGAGGACGTTTAAACATTCAGTACTTC; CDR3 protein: CASSQALAGGRLNIQYF
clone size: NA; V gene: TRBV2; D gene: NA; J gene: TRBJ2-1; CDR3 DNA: TGTGCCAGCAGTGAAGTTGGCGGCGTCGTCAACAATGAGCAGTTCTTC; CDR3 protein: CASSEVGGVVNNEQFF
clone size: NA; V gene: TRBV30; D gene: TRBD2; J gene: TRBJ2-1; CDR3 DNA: TGTGCCTGGTCCCCGGGACTAGCGGGTTACAATGAGCAGTTCTTC; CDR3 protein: CAWSPGLAGYNEQFF
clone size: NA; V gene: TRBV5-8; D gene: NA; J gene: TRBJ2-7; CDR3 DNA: TGTGCCAGCAGCTTTTCTGGACTATGGGAAAGCTCCTACGAGCAGTACTTC; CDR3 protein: CASSFSGLWESSYEQYF
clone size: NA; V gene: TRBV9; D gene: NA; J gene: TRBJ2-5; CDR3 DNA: TGTGCCAGCAGCGTCCGGGGGGCCGGGGAGACCCAGTACTTC; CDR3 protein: CASSVRGAGETQYF
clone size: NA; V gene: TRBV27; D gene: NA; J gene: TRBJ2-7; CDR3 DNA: TGTGCCAGCAGTTTATCCCCATCTCTAGCGTCAGGGTCCTACGAGCAGTACTTC; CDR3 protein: CASSLSPSLASGSYEQYF
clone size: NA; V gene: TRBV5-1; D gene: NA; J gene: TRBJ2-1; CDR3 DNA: TGCGCCAGCAGCTCTAATCAGGTCAACGGTGAGCAGTTCTTC; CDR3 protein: CASSSNQVNGEQFF
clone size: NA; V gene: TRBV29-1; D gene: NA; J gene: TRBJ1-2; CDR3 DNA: TGCAGCGTTCTGTGGAGCCCTTTCTATGGCTACACCTTC; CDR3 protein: CSVLWSPFYGYTF
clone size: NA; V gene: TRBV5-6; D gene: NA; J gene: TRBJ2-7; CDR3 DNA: TGTGCCAGCAGCTTATCTTCCAGGCGTTCCGGTTACGAGCAGTACTTC; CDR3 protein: CASSLSSRRSGYEQYF
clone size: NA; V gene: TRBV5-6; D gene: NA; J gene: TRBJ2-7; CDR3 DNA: TGTGCCAGCAGCTTCGGTGGCGGTTACGAGCAGTACTTC; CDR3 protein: CASSFGGGYEQYF
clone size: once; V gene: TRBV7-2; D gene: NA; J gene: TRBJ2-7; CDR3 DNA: TGTGCCAGCAGCCCATCCCTCATAGCGGCGTCCTACGAGCAGTACTTC; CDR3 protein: CASSPSLIAASYEQYF
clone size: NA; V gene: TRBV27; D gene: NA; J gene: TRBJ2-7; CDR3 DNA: TGTGCCAGCAGTCCACACGGGCCGGGGGAGCAGTACTTC; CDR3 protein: CASSPHGPGEQYF
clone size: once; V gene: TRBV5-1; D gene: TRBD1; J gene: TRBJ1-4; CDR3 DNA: TGCGCCAGCAGAATCGGGACAGGGGCCGAAAAACTGTTTTTT; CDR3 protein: CASRIGTGAEKLFF
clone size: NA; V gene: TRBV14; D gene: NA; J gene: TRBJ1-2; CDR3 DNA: TGTGCCAGCAGCCAAGATCGGGGGGCAAAAGGCTACACCTTC; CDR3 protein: CASSQDRGAKGYTF
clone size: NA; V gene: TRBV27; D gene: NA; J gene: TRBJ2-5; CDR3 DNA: TGTGCCAGCAGTTTATCTTGGAGAGGGGAGACCCAGTACTTC; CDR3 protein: CASSLSWRGETQYF
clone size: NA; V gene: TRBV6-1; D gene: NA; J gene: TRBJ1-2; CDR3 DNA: TGTGCCAGCAGTGAAGGTGGACAAGATGGCTACACCTTC; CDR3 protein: CASSEGGQDGYTF
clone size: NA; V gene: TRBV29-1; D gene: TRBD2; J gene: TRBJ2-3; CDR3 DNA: TGCAGCGTTACCTTCGGCGGGAGTTTAGAAGATACGCAGTATTTT; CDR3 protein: CSVTFGGSLEDTQYF
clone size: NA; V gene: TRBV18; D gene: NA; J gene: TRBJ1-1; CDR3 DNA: TGTGCCAGCTCACCTTCAGGGGAGAACACTGAAGCTTTCTTT; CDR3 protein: CASSPSGENTEAFF
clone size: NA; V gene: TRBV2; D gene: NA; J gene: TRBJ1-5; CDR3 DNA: TGTGCCAGCACCCCAGACACTAGCAATCAGCCCCAGCATTTT; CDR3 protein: CASTPDTSNQPQHF
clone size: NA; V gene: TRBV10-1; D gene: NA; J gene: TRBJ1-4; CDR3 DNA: TGCGCCAGCAGTGAGCCCCATTGTCGGGCCCTTCGGGGAGGTGAAAAACTGTTTTTT; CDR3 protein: CASSEPHCRALRGGEKLFF
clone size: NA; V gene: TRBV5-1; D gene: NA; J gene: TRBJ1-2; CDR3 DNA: TGCGCCAGCAGCTTGGACAGCTATGGCTACACCTTC; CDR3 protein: CASSLDSYGYTF
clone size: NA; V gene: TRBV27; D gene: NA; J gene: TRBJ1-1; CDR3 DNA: TGTGCCAGCAGTTTTCGGCAGGGCAGGACTGAAGCTTTCTTT; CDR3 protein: CASSFRQGRTEAFF
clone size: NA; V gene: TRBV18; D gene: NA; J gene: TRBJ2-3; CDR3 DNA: TGTGCCAGCTCACCATATGGGGGAGAGAGCACAGATACGCAGTATTTT; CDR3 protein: CASSPYGGESTDTQYF